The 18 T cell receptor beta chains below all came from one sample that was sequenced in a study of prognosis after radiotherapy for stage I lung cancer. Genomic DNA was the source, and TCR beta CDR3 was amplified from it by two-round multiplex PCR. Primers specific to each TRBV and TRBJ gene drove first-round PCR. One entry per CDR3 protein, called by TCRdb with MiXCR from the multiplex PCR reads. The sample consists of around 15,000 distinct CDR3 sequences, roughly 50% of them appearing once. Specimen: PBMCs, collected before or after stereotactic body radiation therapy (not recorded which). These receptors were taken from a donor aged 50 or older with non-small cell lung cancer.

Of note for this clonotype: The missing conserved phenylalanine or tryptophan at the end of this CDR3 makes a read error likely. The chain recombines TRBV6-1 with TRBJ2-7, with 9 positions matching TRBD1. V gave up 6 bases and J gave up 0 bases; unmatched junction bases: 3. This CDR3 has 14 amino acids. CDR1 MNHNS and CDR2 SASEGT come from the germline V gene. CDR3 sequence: CASRDRGVSYEQYS. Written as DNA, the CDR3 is TGTGCCAGCAGGGACAGGGGTGTCTCCTACGAGCAGTACTCC.

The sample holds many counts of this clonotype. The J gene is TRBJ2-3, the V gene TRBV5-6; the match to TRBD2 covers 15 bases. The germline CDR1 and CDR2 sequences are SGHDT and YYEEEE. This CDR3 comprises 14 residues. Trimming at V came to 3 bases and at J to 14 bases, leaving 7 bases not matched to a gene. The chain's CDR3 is CASSSRTSGRGGYF. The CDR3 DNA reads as TGTGCCAGCAGCTCCCGGACTAGCGGGAGGGGAGGGTATTTT.

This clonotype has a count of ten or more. CDR3 nucleotides: TGTGCCAGTAGTATGGGGCGCAGGGCTAGCGAAAAACTGTTTTTT. Amino acids: CASSMGRRASEKLFF. This chain uses TRBV19 with TRBJ1-4, with D possibly matching TRBD1 (5 bases). The germline V and J ends were trimmed by 3 bases and 8 bases, with 16 bases remaining between them. Germline CDR1 is LNHDA and CDR2 is SQIVND (reference sequence). The CDR3 is made up of 15 amino acids. Complete variable domain (other parts from reference TRBV19 and TRBJ1-4): DGGITQSPKYLFRKEGQNVTLSCEQNLNHDAMYWYRQDPGQGLRLIYYSQIVNDFQKGDIAEGYSVSREKKESFPLTVTSAQKNPTAFYLCASSMGRRASEKLFFGSGTQLSVL.

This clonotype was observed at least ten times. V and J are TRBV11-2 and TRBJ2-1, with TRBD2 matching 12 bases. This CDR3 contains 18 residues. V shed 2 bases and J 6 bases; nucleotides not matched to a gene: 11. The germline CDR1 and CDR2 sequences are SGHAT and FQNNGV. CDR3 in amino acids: CASSLPYSSGRARNEQFF. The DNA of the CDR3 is TGTGCCAGCAGCTTACCCTACTCTAGCGGGAGGGCTCGCAATGAGCAGTTCTTC.

The CDR3 spells CASSQGFLSVRTKNIQYF. In nucleotides, the CDR3 is TGTGCCAGCAGCCAAGGTTTCCTTAGCGTGAGGACTAAAAACATTCAGTACTTC. This chain uses TRBV3-1 with TRBJ2-4; possibly TRBD2 for D (5 bases). V was cut by 1 base and J by 4 bases, with 20 bases left in between. Germline V gene data show CDR1 as LGHDT and CDR2 as YNNKEL (reference sequence). This CDR3 has 18 residues.

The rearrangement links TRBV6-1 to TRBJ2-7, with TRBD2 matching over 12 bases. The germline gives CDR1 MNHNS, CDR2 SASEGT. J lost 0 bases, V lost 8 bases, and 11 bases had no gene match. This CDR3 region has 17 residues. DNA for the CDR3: TGTGCCAGCCACCGGGACAGGGGACTAGCGGGCTCCTACGAGCAGTACTTC. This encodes CASHRDRGLAGSYEQYF.

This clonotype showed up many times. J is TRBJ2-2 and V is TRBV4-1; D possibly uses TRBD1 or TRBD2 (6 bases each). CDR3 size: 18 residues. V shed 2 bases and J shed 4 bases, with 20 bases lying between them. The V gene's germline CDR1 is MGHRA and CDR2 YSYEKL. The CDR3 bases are TGCGCCAGCAGCCAATCTGATCGGGGGACAAAGCTCACCGGGGAGCTGTTTTTT. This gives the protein CASSQSDRGTKLTGELFF.

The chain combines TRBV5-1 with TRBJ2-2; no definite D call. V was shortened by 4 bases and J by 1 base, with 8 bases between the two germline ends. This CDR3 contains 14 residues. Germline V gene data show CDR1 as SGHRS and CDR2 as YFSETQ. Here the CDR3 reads CASSQSENTGELFF. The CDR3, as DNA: TGCGCCAGCAGCCAAAGCGAGAACACCGGGGAGCTGTTTTTT. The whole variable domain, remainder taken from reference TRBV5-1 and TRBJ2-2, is KAGVTQTPRYLIKTRGQQVTLSCSPISGHRSVSWYQQTPGQGLQFLFEYFSETQRNKGNFPGRFSGRQFSNSRSEMNVSTLELGDSALYLCASSQSENTGELFFGEGSRLTVL.

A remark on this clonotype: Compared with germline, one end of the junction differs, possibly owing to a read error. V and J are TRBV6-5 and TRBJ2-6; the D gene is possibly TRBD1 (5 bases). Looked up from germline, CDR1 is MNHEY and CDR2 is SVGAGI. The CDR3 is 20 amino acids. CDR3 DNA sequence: TGTGCCAGCAGTTACCGGTGGGTCTCCACCGGAGACTCTGGGGCCAACGCCCTGACTTTC. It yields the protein CASSYRWVSTGDSGANALTF.

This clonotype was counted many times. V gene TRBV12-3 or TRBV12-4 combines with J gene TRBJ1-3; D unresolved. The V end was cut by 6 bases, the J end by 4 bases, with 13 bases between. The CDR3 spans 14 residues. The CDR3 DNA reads TGTGCCAGCAGCTCTCCCGGACCCGGAAACACCATATATTTT. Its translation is CASSSPGPGNTIYF.

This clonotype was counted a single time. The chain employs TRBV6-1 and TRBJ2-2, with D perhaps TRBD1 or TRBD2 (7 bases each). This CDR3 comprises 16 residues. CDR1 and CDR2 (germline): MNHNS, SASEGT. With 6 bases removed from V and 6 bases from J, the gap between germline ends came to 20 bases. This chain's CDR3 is CASSRAQGGSAGELFF. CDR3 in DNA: TGTGCCAGCAGCCGGGCCCAGGGGGGGTCGGCCGGGGAGCTGTTTTTT.

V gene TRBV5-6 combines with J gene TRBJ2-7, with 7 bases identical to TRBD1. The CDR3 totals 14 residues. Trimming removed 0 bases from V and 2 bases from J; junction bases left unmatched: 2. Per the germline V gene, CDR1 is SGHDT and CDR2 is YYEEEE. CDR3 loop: CASSLAGGAYEQYF. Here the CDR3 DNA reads TGTGCCAGCAGCTTGGCAGGGGGTGCCTACGAGCAGTACTTC. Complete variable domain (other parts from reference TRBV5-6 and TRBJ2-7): DAGVTQSPTHLIKTRGQQVTLRCSPKSGHDTVSWYQQALGQGPQFIFQYYEEEERQRGNFPDRFSGHQFPNYSSELNVNALLLGDSALYLCASSLAGGAYEQYFGPGTRLTVT.

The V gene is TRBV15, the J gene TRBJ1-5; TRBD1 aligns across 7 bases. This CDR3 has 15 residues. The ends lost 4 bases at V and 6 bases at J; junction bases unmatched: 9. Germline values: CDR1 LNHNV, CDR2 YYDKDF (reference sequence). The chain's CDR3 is CATSIGRGGRQPQHF. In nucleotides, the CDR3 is TGTGCCACCAGCATAGGTAGAGGGGGCCGTCAGCCCCAGCATTTT.

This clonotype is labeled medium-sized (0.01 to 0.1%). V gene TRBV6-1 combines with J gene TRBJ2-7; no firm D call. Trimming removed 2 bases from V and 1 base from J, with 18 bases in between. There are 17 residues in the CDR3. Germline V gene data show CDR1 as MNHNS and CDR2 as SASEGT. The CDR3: CASSERADGIGSYEQYF. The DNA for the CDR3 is TGTGCCAGCAGTGAAAGGGCAGACGGAATAGGATCCTACGAGCAGTACTTC.

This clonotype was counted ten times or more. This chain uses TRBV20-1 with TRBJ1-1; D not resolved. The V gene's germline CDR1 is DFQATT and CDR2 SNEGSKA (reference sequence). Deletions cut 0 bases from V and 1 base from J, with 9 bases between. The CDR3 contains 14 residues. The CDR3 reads CSARDFIANTEAFF. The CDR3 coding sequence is TGCAGTGCTAGAGATTTTATAGCGAACACTGAAGCTTTCTTT.

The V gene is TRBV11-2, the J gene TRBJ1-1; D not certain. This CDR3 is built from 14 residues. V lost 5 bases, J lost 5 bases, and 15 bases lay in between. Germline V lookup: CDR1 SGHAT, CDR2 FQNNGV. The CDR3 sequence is CASSRGVGLTEAFF. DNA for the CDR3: TGTGCCAGCAGCCGTGGAGTGGGTTTGACTGAAGCTTTCTTT.

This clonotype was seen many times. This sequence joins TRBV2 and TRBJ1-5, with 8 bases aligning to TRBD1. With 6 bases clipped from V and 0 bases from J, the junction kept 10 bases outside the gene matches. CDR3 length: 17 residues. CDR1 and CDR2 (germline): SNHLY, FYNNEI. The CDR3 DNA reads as TGTGCCAGCAGGACCGCAGGACAGGGAAATAGCAATCAGCCCCAGCATTTT. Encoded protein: CASRTAGQGNSNQPQHF.

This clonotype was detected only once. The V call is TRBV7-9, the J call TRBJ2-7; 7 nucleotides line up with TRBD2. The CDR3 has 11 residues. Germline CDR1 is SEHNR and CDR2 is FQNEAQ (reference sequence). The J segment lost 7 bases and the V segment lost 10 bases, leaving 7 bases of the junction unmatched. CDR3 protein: CATEPGGEQYF. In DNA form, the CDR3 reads TGTGCCACCGAACCGGGGGGAGAGCAGTACTTC.